This T cell receptor (beta chain) derives from a study of blood T cells in healthy people across ages. V dropped 0 bases and J dropped 0 bases, with 12 bases sitting between them. The CDR3 extends over 16 amino acids. Germline CDR1 SGHRS, CDR2 YFSETQ. Sample-barcoded 5' priming and a J-beta primer mix drove a second PCR of roughly 6 to 12 cycles. TCRdb re-called the 5' RACE reads with MiXCR, one entry per CDR3 protein. The data contain roughly 1 million distinct CDR3 sequences, approximately 26% of them singletons. These data also formed part of another study, on T cells of mothers and their children.

V and J are TRBV5-1 and TRBJ1-1; D gene ambiguous. The sample consisted of blood. This clonotype originated in a girl aged 2 to 10 in good health. The CDR3 spells CASSLDGILMNTEAFF. In DNA form, the CDR3 reads TGCGCCAGCAGCTTGGATGGGATATTGATGAACACTGAAGCTTTCTTT.